These 23 T cell receptor beta chains were all obtained from the same sample, sequenced in a study of Ad26.COV2.S vaccination and SARS-CoV-2 variants. Treatment noted: 15 to 20 received Ad26.COV2.S at low or high dose, single or two shots; 5 received placebo; per-sample allocation not given. Sampling took place 63 days after the first vaccine or placebo injection. The protocol was immunoSEQ multiplex PCR, while the TCRdb copy is restricted to in-frame clones and leaves out a portion. Here the sample spans approximately 360,000 clones, 83% being singletons. The sample in question was peripheral blood, obtained in a trial of Ad26.COV2.S vaccine versus placebo. The receptors were sampled from a person aged 18-60 years who received the Ad26.COV2.S COVID-19 vaccine or a placebo.

This chain connects TRBV5-5 to TRBJ2-2, with D hard to call. V lost 4 bases and J 4 bases, leaving 14 bases between the germline ends. There are 15 residues in the CDR3. CDR1 is SGHKS and CDR2 is YYEKEE in the germline V gene (reference sequence). The chain's CDR3 is CASSPFSVFTGELFF. DNA of the CDR3: TGTGCCAGCAGCCCCTTCTCGGTCTTCACCGGGGAGCTGTTTTTT.

V and J are TRBV15 and TRBJ2-2, with a tentative D call TRBD1 (5 bases). V was pared by 0 bases and J by 4 bases, with 9 bases between. The CDR3 is 15 residues long. Germline assignment: CDR1 LNHNV and CDR2 YYDKDF (reference sequence). The CDR3 region is CATSREGAPTGELFF. The CDR3 bases are TGTGCCACCAGCAGAGAAGGGGCGCCCACCGGGGAGCTGTTTTTT.

This clone was found a few times. The V and J genes are TRBV27 and TRBJ2-7; possible D gene TRBD2, 6 bases. Germline V gene lookup returns CDR1 MNHEY and CDR2 SMNVEV (reference sequence). The CDR3 contains 11 residues. Trimming left V 6 bases short and J 7 bases short, with 10 bases between. The DNA for the CDR3 is TGTGCCAGCAGCGGCGGGGTGGAGCAGTACTTC. Its translation: CASSGGVEQYF.

This clone has a single count. V and J are TRBV27 and TRBJ2-1, with 7 bases fitting TRBD2. The germline CDR1 and CDR2 sequences are MNHEY and SMNVEV (reference sequence). CDR3 length equals 15 residues. V shed 3 bases and J 5 bases; nucleotides not matched to a gene: 7. The CDR3 is CASSLGGGSHNEQFF. DNA of the CDR3: TGTGCCAGCAGTTTGGGCGGGGGATCCCACAATGAGCAGTTCTTC.

V is TRBV3-1 (or the pseudogene TRBV3-2) and J is TRBJ1-1, with 10 bases that match TRBD1. V was clipped by 4 bases and J by 1 base; unmatched bases: 0. The germline V gene has CDR1 LGHDT and CDR2 YNNKEL (reference sequence). This CDR3 contains 14 residues. CDR3 protein: CASSRDRGNTEAFF. The CDR3 bases are TGTGCCAGCAGCCGGGACAGGGGGAACACTGAAGCTTTCTTT.

This clone was found once. The chain employs TRBV5-6 and TRBJ2-5; D perhaps matches TRBD2 (5 bases). V dropped 3 bases and J dropped 4 bases, with 16 bases sitting between them. Germline V CDR1 and CDR2: SGHDT, YYEEEE. The CDR3 has 15 amino acids. CDR3 nucleotides: TGTGCCAGCAGCTCTCTAGTCGGGGTCAGAGAGACCCAGTACTTC. This encodes CASSSLVGVRETQYF.

V and J are TRBV27 and TRBJ2-6, with TRBD2 identical over 12 bases. The CDR3 totals 17 residues. The V gene's germline CDR1 is MNHEY and CDR2 SMNVEV (reference sequence). J was trimmed by 4 bases and V by 4 bases; bases with no gene match: 5. CDR3 region: CASSSGLAGSGANVLTF. The CDR3, as DNA: TGTGCCAGCAGTTCCGGACTAGCGGGGTCAGGGGCCAACGTCCTGACTTTC.

This chain uses TRBV7-2 with TRBJ2-3; D may be TRBD2 (6 bases). CDR3 length: 15 amino acids. Germline-derived CDR1 and CDR2 are SGHTA and FQGNSA. V was shortened by 3 bases and J by 2 bases, with 12 bases between the two germline ends. The CDR3 nucleotides read TGTGCCAGCAGCTTTCTTGGAGGGGTCACAGATACGCAGTATTTT. Its translation is CASSFLGGVTDTQYF.

The chain carries TRBV6-2 or TRBV6-3 and TRBJ1-6; D gene unclear. The CDR3 sequence is 16 residues long. CDR1 is MNHEY and CDR2 is SVGEGT in the germline V gene. V was pared by 2 bases and J by 0 bases, with 8 bases between. CDR3 sequence (DNA): TGTGCCAGCAGTTACGATCGGAGCTCCTATAATTCACCCCTCCACTTT. Translation: CASSYDRSSYNSPLHF.

The rearrangement uses TRBV13 and TRBJ1-5, with unresolved D. Deletions cut 0 bases from V and 4 bases from J, with 7 bases between. Germline V gives CDR1 PRHDT, CDR2 FYEKMQ (reference sequence). This CDR3 has 14 residues. The chain's CDR3 is CASSLGFLNQPQHF. The CDR3 coding sequence is TGTGCCAGCAGCTTAGGTTTCCTTAATCAGCCCCAGCATTTT.

The chain carries TRBV11-3 and TRBJ2-7; no reliable D call. The length of the CDR3 is 14 residues. Germline CDR1 is SGHNT and CDR2 is YENEEA. V lost 0 bases and J 3 bases, leaving 9 bases between the germline ends. CDR3 protein: CASSLDGPNYEQYF. For the CDR3, the DNA is TGTGCCAGCAGCTTAGACGGGCCAAACTACGAGCAGTACTTC.

The chain has TRBV12-2 and TRBJ2-7; TRBD1 reflects the table's D call only, with no check against the DNA. TRBV12-2 is a documented pseudogene. The CDR3 length is 14 residues. CDR3 in amino acids: CASPGQTSSYEQYF. Written as DNA, the CDR3 is TGTGCAAGCCCTGGCCAGACAAGCTCCTACGAGCAGTACTTC.

The gene calls are TRBV15 and TRBJ1-1; no clear D gene. Germline loops: CDR1 LNHNV, CDR2 YYDKDF (reference sequence). The CDR3 loop spans 16 amino acids. V shed 0 bases and J shed 2 bases, with 13 bases lying between them. DNA for the CDR3: TGTGCCACCAGCAGAGACAGGTTCCGTTCAAACACTGAAGCTTTCTTT. The encoded protein is CATSRDRFRSNTEAFF.

CDR3 DNA sequence: TGCGCCAGCAGCACCGGCAGGGGTGACTGGAAACTGTTTTTT. Translated: CASSTGRGDWKLFF. This chain uses TRBV5-1 with TRBJ1-4; weak D call: TRBD1 (6 bases). The CDR3 has 14 amino acids. The ends were cut back, 4 bases at V and 11 bases at J, with 18 bases in the middle. Germline-derived CDR1 and CDR2 are SGHRS and YFSETQ.

This clone came up once. V and J are TRBV7-2 and TRBJ1-2, with 10 bases that match TRBD1. The V and J ends lost 4 bases and 5 bases, in that order; junction bases with no gene match: 10. Germline V gene sequence: CDR1 SGHTA, CDR2 FQGNSA. The CDR3 contains 16 residues. This CDR3 reads CASSSIDRGPRYGYTF. The CDR3 nucleotides are TGTGCCAGCAGCTCGATAGACAGGGGGCCGCGGTATGGCTACACCTTC.

This clone was counted between two and nine times. The chain employs TRBV18 and TRBJ2-7; D remains unclear. The germline V gene encodes CDR1 KGHSH and CDR2 LQKENI. This CDR3 spans 14 amino acids. Trimming removed 3 bases from V and 3 bases from J, with 12 bases in between. Written as DNA, the CDR3 is TGTGCCAGCTCACCGGGCCAGATTATCTACGAGCAGTACTTC. Translation: CASSPGQIIYEQYF.

This clone showed up just once. The chain uses TRBV5-1 and TRBJ2-7; D is perhaps TRBD1 or TRBD2 (6 bases each). The germline gives CDR1 SGHRS, CDR2 YFSETQ. V shed 0 bases and J shed 5 bases, with 12 bases lying between them. The CDR3 extends over 14 amino acids. CDR3 nucleotide sequence: TGCGCCAGCAGCTTGGAGGGGGGCCTGAACGAGCAGTACTTC. This translates into CASSLEGGLNEQYF.

CDR3 nucleotide sequence: TGCGCCAGCAGTGAGGGGACAGGGGGTAACACTGAAGCTTTCTTT. Its translation: CASSEGTGGNTEAFF. The J gene is TRBJ1-1, the V gene TRBV10-2, with 11 nucleotides matching TRBD1. Germline values: CDR1 WSHSY, CDR2 SAAADI. The CDR3 loop spans 15 amino acids. With 2 bases clipped from V and 2 bases from J, the junction kept 1 base outside the gene matches.

The chain has TRBV6-2 or TRBV6-3 and TRBJ1-1; D is uncertain. The CDR3 length is 13 residues. Deletions cut 6 bases from V and 1 base from J, with 9 bases between. Germline loops: CDR1 MNHEY, CDR2 SVGEGT. CDR3 region: CASSPRGNTEAFF. The CDR3 nucleotides read TGTGCCAGCAGCCCTCGGGGGAACACTGAAGCTTTCTTT.

The CDR3 DNA reads TGTGCCAGCAGTATGGGGCCCCAGGGGAACATTCAGTACTTC. This encodes CASSMGPQGNIQYF. The chain is built from TRBV2 and TRBJ2-4, with TRBD1 as a possible D gene (6 bases). Germline V CDR1 and CDR2: SNHLY, FYNNEI. This CDR3 comprises 14 residues. Trimming shortened V by 5 bases and J by 7 bases, and 15 bases separated the two germline ends.

The J gene is TRBJ1-2, the V gene TRBV30; D is ambiguous. The V end was cut by 0 bases, the J end by 8 bases, with 10 bases between. The length of the CDR3 is 12 residues. Germline V gives CDR1 GTSNPN, CDR2 SVGIG (reference sequence). The CDR3 loop reads CAWSVWPSGYTF. In nucleotides, the CDR3 is TGTGCCTGGAGTGTATGGCCCTCGGGCTACACCTTC.

The chain recombines TRBV4-2 with TRBJ1-1; 9 positions agree with TRBD1. The CDR3 loop spans 16 amino acids. The J segment lost 5 bases and the V segment lost 7 bases, leaving 14 bases of the junction unmatched. From germline, CDR1 is LGHNA and CDR2 YNFKEQ. For the CDR3, the DNA is TGTGCCAGCACCCCACTCGTCGGGACAGGGCTTACTGAAGCTTTCTTT. This codes for CASTPLVGTGLTEAFF.

The rearrangement links TRBV5-6 to TRBJ1-1; D call uncertain. The CDR3 runs to 15 residues. V lost 3 bases to trimming and J lost 4 bases, with 16 bases between them. CDR1 and CDR2 (germline): SGHDT, YYEEEE. CDR3 sequence (DNA): TGTGCCAGCAGCTCCCAACCCTTTCCCCCCACTGAAGCTTTCTTT. Its translation: CASSSQPFPPTEAFF.